This TCR beta chain derives from a study of ipilimumab plus nivolumab after autologous stem cell transplantation. CDR1 SGHDT and CDR2 YYEEEE come from the germline V gene. The CDR3 sequence is 19 residues long. Germline trimming cut 0 bases from V and 2 bases from J; bases unmatched to any gene: 16. Sequencing used immunoSEQ multiplex PCR; TCRdb keeps in-frame clones, though not all of them. Altogether around 12,000 clones are present, 55% to 85% being singletons, with the ten largest covering 15% to 20%. Ipilimumab, 1 mg/kg, started 14 to 28 days after autologous transplant. Patients got 3 mg/kg IV nivolumab weeks 1, 4, 7, 10, then biweekly through week 26.

The sequencing used PBMCs, collected in a trial of ipilimumab plus nivolumab as post-transplant consolidation. The sequence derives from a male donor with diffuse large B-cell lymphoma. V gene TRBV5-6 combines with J gene TRBJ2-5; 7 bases are shared with TRBD2. The CDR3 nucleotides are TGTGCCAGCAGCTTGGCCGGGCTGATATGGGCTAGCGGACAAGAGACCCAGTACTTC. Its protein product is CASSLAGLIWASGQETQYF.